This is a list of T cell receptor beta chains from one sample in a study of blood T cell repertoires in COVID-19. Data came from immunoSEQ multiplex PCR; TCRdb stores just in-frame clones and leaves some out. In the table there are 60,000 to 70,000 clones, 85% of which are singletons. What was sequenced was peripheral blood. Receptors were obtained from an elderly man with acute or convalescent COVID-19. CDR3s include the opening cysteine and the closing phenylalanine or tryptophan. D genes are given only for firm matches. Rows give clone size only sometimes, using once, few, many, or a class for an expanded clone.

V gene: TRBV10-1
clone size: -
J gene: TRBJ1-6
D gene: -
CDR3 DNA: TGCGCCAGCAGTGGACAGACCAATTCACCCCTCCACTTT
CDR3 protein: CASSGQTNSPLHF

V gene: TRBV10-1
clone size: few
J gene: TRBJ1-1
D gene: -
CDR3 DNA: TGCGCCAGCAGTGCGAAGGGGCTGAACACTGAAGCTTTCTTT
CDR3 protein: CASSAKGLNTEAFF

V gene: TRBV7-9
clone size: -
J gene: TRBJ1-2
D gene: TRBD1
CDR3 DNA: TGTGCCAGCAGCTTTTGGGACAGGGACATGCATGGCTACACCTTC
CDR3 protein: CASSFWDRDMHGYTF

V gene: TRBV9
clone size: few
J gene: TRBJ2-1
D gene: -
CDR3 DNA: TGTGCCAGCAGCGTAGAGGGCGGGACCTACAATGAGCAGTTCTTC
CDR3 protein: CASSVEGGTYNEQFF

V gene: TRBV27
clone size: -
J gene: TRBJ1-5
D gene: -
CDR3 DNA: TGTGCCAGCAGTTTCTCTGGACGGGGTGCTTGGCCCCAGCATTTT
CDR3 protein: CASSFSGRGAWPQHF

V gene: TRBV6-1
clone size: once
J gene: TRBJ2-3
D gene: -
CDR3 DNA: TGTGCCAGCACTATCACAGATACGCAGTATTTT
CDR3 protein: CASTITDTQYF

V gene: TRBV6-6
clone size: -
J gene: TRBJ2-7
D gene: -
CDR3 DNA: TGTGCCAGCAGTTACTCGAACAGGTACGAGCAGTACTTC
CDR3 protein: CASSYSNRYEQYF

V gene: TRBV9
clone size: -
J gene: TRBJ1-3
D gene: -
CDR3 DNA: TGTGCCAGCAGCGTACAGGGTGGAAACACCATATATTTT
CDR3 protein: CASSVQGGNTIYF

V gene: TRBV19
clone size: -
J gene: TRBJ2-1
D gene: TRBD2
CDR3 DNA: TGTGCCAGTAGTATACAACTAGCGGGAGCCGGCAATGAGCAGTTCTTC
CDR3 protein: CASSIQLAGAGNEQFF

V gene: TRBV28
clone size: -
J gene: TRBJ1-1
D gene: TRBD1
CDR3 DNA: TGTGCCAGCACCCAGACAGGGGGCACTGAAGCTTTCTTT
CDR3 protein: CASTQTGGTEAFF

V gene: TRBV14
clone size: -
J gene: TRBJ1-6
D gene: TRBD1
CDR3 DNA: TGTGCCAGCAGCCGCAGAAGAGGGACAGGGGGCGCGTTAAATTCACCCCTCCACTTT
CDR3 protein: CASSRRRGTGGALNSPLHF

V gene: TRBV6-6
clone size: -
J gene: TRBJ2-1
D gene: -
CDR3 DNA: TGTGCCAGCAGTTACTCCGGGATCTACAATGAGCAGTTCTTC
CDR3 protein: CASSYSGIYNEQFF

V gene: TRBV12-5
clone size: -
J gene: TRBJ1-1
D gene: -
CDR3 DNA: TGTGCTAGTGGACGACAGACGGACACTGAAGCTTTCTTT
CDR3 protein: CASGRQTDTEAFF

V gene: TRBV7-9
clone size: -
J gene: TRBJ1-5
D gene: TRBD1
CDR3 DNA: TGTGCCAGCAGCGGGGGACAGATGAATCAGCCCCAGCATTTT
CDR3 protein: CASSGGQMNQPQHF

V gene: TRBV2
clone size: -
J gene: TRBJ1-3
D gene: TRBD1
CDR3 DNA: TGTGCCAGCAGTCCGACAGGGTCTGGAAACACCATATATTTT
CDR3 protein: CASSPTGSGNTIYF

V gene: TRBV19
clone size: -
J gene: TRBJ2-3
D gene: -
CDR3 DNA: TGTGCCAGCCTGGACAGCCCCGACACAGATACGCAGTATTTT
CDR3 protein: CASLDSPDTDTQYF

V gene: TRBV5-4
clone size: -
J gene: TRBJ2-5
D gene: -
CDR3 DNA: TGTGCCAGCAGCCCGAAAGGCGCGGGTCAAGAGACCCAGTACTTC
CDR3 protein: CASSPKGAGQETQYF

V gene: TRBV12-3/TRBV12-4
clone size: -
J gene: TRBJ2-2
D gene: -
CDR3 DNA: TGTGCCAACCAGCGGAGATACACCGGGGAGCTGTTTTTT
CDR3 protein: CANQRRYTGELFF

V gene: TRBV6-5
clone size: -
J gene: TRBJ1-2
D gene: -
CDR3 DNA: TGTGCCAGCAGTTACCTCCAGGGAAGGGGTGGCTACACCTTC
CDR3 protein: CASSYLQGRGGYTF

V gene: TRBV5-8
clone size: -
J gene: TRBJ1-2
D gene: -
CDR3 DNA: TGTGCCAGCAGCTCCCATAGAGTAAGGCTCCAGGGCTATGGCTACACCTTC
CDR3 protein: CASSSHRVRLQGYGYTF

V gene: TRBV30
clone size: -
J gene: TRBJ2-5
D gene: TRBD1
CDR3 DNA: TGTGCCTGGAGTACGGGACAGGCATACCAAGAGACCCAGTACTTC
CDR3 protein: CAWSTGQAYQETQYF

V gene: TRBV2
clone size: -
J gene: TRBJ1-5
D gene: -
CDR3 DNA: TGTGCCAGCAGGTACAGGGTAAGGGGCAATCAGCCCCAGCATTTT
CDR3 protein: CASRYRVRGNQPQHF

V gene: TRBV19
clone size: once
J gene: TRBJ2-2
D gene: TRBD2
CDR3 DNA: TGTGCCAGTAGCGGTCGTTCACTAGCGGGTTATCAAGTTGGCGGGGAGCTGTTTTTT
CDR3 protein: CASSGRSLAGYQVGGELFF

V gene: TRBV6-5
clone size: -
J gene: TRBJ1-3
D gene: TRBD1
CDR3 DNA: TGTGCCAGCCGCGACAGGGGGGCTCCTGGAAACACCATATATTTT
CDR3 protein: CASRDRGAPGNTIYF

V gene: TRBV3-1/TRBV3-2
clone size: -
J gene: TRBJ2-1
D gene: TRBD2
CDR3 DNA: TGTGCCAGCAGCCATAGCGGGAAGGGCTACAATGAGCAGTTCTTC
CDR3 protein: CASSHSGKGYNEQFF

V gene: TRBV24-1
clone size: -
J gene: TRBJ2-1
D gene: TRBD2
CDR3 DNA: TGTGCCACCCGGACTAGCGGGAGTATAGGTGAGCAGTTCTTC
CDR3 protein: CATRTSGSIGEQFF

V gene: TRBV29-1
clone size: -
J gene: TRBJ1-5
D gene: TRBD1
CDR3 DNA: TGCAGCGTTGTAGGACAGGCTAATCAGCCCCAGCATTTT
CDR3 protein: CSVVGQANQPQHF

V gene: TRBV4-3
clone size: -
J gene: TRBJ1-6
D gene: -
CDR3 DNA: TGCGCCAGCAGCCAAGCCCGGGGAATATCACCCCTCCACTTT
CDR3 protein: CASSQARGISPLHF

V gene: TRBV7-2
clone size: -
J gene: TRBJ1-6
D gene: TRBD1
CDR3 DNA: TGTGCCAGCAGCTTAGTAGGCAGGGGGGAATCACCCCTCCACTTT
CDR3 protein: CASSLVGRGESPLHF

V gene: TRBV19
clone size: -
J gene: TRBJ1-2
D gene: TRBD1
CDR3 DNA: TGTGCCAGCACCGGGACAGCCTATGGCTACACCTTC
CDR3 protein: CASTGTAYGYTF

V gene: TRBV10-2
clone size: -
J gene: TRBJ2-7
D gene: TRBD2
CDR3 DNA: TGCGCCAGCAGACCCTACGGGACTAGCGGGAGGAACGAGCAGTACTTC
CDR3 protein: CASRPYGTSGRNEQYF

V gene: TRBV6-6
clone size: few
J gene: TRBJ1-1
D gene: TRBD1
CDR3 DNA: TGTGCCAGCAGTTTCGCCGGGACAGGCACTGAAGCTTTCTTT
CDR3 protein: CASSFAGTGTEAFF

V gene: TRBV5-6
clone size: -
J gene: TRBJ2-1
D gene: TRBD2
CDR3 DNA: TGTGCCAGCAGGTTGGTGACTAGCGGGAGAGGTAATGAGCAGTTCTTC
CDR3 protein: CASRLVTSGRGNEQFF

V gene: TRBV7-9
clone size: once
J gene: TRBJ1-6
D gene: -
CDR3 DNA: TGTGCCAGCAATGAACAGGCGGGAGGAAATTCACCCCTCCACTTT
CDR3 protein: CASNEQAGGNSPLHF

V gene: TRBV7-9
clone size: -
J gene: TRBJ2-7
D gene: TRBD2
CDR3 DNA: TGTGCCAGCAGGGCAGCTAGCGGGGCCTACGAGCAGTACTTC
CDR3 protein: CASRAASGAYEQYF

V gene: TRBV6-6
clone size: -
J gene: TRBJ2-2
D gene: -
CDR3 DNA: TGTGCCAGCAGTTATGACAGAAACACCGGGGAGCTGTTTTTT
CDR3 protein: CASSYDRNTGELFF

V gene: TRBV4-2
clone size: -
J gene: TRBJ2-1
D gene: -
CDR3 DNA: TGTGCCAGCAGCCAAGATTCCCGCCGAGATTACAATGAGCAGTTCTTC
CDR3 protein: CASSQDSRRDYNEQFF

V gene: TRBV6-5
clone size: -
J gene: TRBJ2-7
D gene: TRBD1
CDR3 DNA: TGTGCCAGCAGTCGAACGGGACAGGGGGCCTACGAGCAGTACTTC
CDR3 protein: CASSRTGQGAYEQYF

V gene: TRBV19
clone size: -
J gene: TRBJ2-3
D gene: -
CDR3 DNA: TGTGCCAGTAGTCCCGCGGGGTGGGGACCTGGCACAGATACGCAGTATTTT
CDR3 protein: CASSPAGWGPGTDTQYF

V gene: TRBV7-2
clone size: -
J gene: TRBJ2-5
D gene: TRBD2
CDR3 DNA: TGTGCCAGCACGCGGGGGAACCAAGAGACCCAGTACTTC
CDR3 protein: CASTRGNQETQYF

V gene: TRBV27
clone size: -
J gene: TRBJ2-7
D gene: TRBD2
CDR3 DNA: TGTGCCAGCAGACACGATTTACTAGCGGGCTCCTACGAGCAGTACTTC
CDR3 protein: CASRHDLLAGSYEQYF

V gene: TRBV19
clone size: once
J gene: TRBJ1-4
D gene: TRBD1
CDR3 DNA: TGTGCCAGTAGCACAGGGGGCACTAATGAAAAACTGTTTTTT
CDR3 protein: CASSTGGTNEKLFF

V gene: TRBV15
clone size: -
J gene: TRBJ2-7
D gene: -
CDR3 DNA: TGTGCCACCAGCAGTGAGACTGGCTACGAGCAGTACTTC
CDR3 protein: CATSSETGYEQYF

V gene: TRBV30
clone size: -
J gene: TRBJ1-5
D gene: TRBD1
CDR3 DNA: TGTGCCTGGAGTACAGGGGGCGGGCAGCCCCAGCATTTT
CDR3 protein: CAWSTGGGQPQHF

V gene: TRBV27
clone size: -
J gene: TRBJ2-2
D gene: -
CDR3 DNA: TGTGCCAGCAGCTGGGGCACCACCGGGGAGCTGTTTTTT
CDR3 protein: CASSWGTTGELFF

V gene: TRBV19
clone size: once
J gene: TRBJ2-7
D gene: -
CDR3 DNA: TGTGCCAGTAGTACGGGGGACTCCGGCTACGAGCAGTACTTC
CDR3 protein: CASSTGDSGYEQYF

V gene: TRBV19
clone size: once
J gene: TRBJ1-1
D gene: -
CDR3 DNA: TGTGCCAGTAGTCCCCGGGGAGGGAGCACTGAAGCTTTCTTT
CDR3 protein: CASSPRGGSTEAFF